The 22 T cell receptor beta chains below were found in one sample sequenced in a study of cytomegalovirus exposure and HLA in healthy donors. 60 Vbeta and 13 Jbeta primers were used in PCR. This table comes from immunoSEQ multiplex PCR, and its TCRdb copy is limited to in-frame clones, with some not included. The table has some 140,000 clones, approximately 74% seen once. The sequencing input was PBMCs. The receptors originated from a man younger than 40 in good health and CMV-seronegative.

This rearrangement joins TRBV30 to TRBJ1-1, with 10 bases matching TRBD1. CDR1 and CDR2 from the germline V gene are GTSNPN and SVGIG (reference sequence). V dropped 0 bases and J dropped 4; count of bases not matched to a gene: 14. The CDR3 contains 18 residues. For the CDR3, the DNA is TGTGCCTGGAGTGTACCGGGACAGGGGAGTGGGTTAGCCACTGAAGCTTTCTTT. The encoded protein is CAWSVPGQGSGLATEAFF. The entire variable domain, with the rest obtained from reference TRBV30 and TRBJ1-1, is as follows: SQTIHQWPATLVQPVGSPLSLECTVEGTSNPNLYWYRQAAGRGLQLLFYSVGIGQISSEVPQNLSASRPQDRQFILSSKKLLLSDSGFYLCAWSVPGQGSGLATEAFFGQGTRLTVV.

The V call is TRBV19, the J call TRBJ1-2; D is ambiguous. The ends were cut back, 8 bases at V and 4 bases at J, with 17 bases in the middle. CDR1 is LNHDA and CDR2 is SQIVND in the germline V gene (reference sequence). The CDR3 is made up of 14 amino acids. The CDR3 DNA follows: TGTGCCAGTGGTCATAAAGAGTCCATCTATGGCTACACCTTC. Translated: CASGHKESIYGYTF.

The CDR3 loop is CASSHGRGDTQYF. The CDR3 nucleotides are TGTGCCAGCAGCCATGGGCGGGGAGATACGCAGTATTTT. The V gene is TRBV5-4, the J gene TRBJ2-3, with D perhaps matching TRBD2 (6 bases). V lost 4 bases and J 5 bases, leaving 11 bases between the germline ends. CDR3 length: 13 amino acids. Per germline, CDR1 SGHNT and CDR2 YYREEE (reference sequence). Combining the CDR3 with reference TRBV5-4 and TRBJ2-3 gives the whole variable domain ETGVTQSPTHLIKTRGQQVTLRCSSQSGHNTVSWYQQALGQGPQFIFQYYREEENGRGNFPPRFSGLQFPNYSSELNVNALELDDSALYLCASSHGRGDTQYFGPGTRLTVL.

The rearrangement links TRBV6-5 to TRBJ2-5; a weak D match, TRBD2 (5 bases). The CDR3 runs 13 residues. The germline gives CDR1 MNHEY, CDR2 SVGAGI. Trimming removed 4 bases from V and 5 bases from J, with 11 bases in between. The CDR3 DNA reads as TGTGCCAGCAGTTTGACTTCGGGGGAGACCCAGTACTTC. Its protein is CASSLTSGETQYF.

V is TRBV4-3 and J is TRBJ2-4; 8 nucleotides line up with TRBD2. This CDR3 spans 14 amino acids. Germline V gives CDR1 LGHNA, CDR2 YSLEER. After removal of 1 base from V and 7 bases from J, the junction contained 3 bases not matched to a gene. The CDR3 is CASSQAGGANIQYF. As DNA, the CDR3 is TGCGCCAGCAGCCAAGCCGGGGGGGCGAACATTCAGTACTTC.

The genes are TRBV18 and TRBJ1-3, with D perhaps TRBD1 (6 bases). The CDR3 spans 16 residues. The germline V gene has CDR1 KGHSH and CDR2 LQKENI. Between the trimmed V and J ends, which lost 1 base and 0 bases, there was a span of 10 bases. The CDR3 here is CASSPRGQNSGNTIYF. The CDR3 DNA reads TGTGCCAGCTCACCACGAGGACAGAACTCTGGAAACACCATATATTTT.

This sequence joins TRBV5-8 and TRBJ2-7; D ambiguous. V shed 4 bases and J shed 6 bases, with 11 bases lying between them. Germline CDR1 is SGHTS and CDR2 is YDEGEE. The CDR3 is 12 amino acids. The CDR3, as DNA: TGTGCCAGCAGCCTCAGGTCCGGCGAGCAGTACTTC. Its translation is CASSLRSGEQYF.

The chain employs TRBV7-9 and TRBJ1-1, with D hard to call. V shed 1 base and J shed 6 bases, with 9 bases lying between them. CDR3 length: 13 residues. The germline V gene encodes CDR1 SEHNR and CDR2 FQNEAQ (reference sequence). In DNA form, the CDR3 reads TGTGCCAGCAGCTTAGATGTGGGCTCTGAAGCTTTCTTT. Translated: CASSLDVGSEAFF.

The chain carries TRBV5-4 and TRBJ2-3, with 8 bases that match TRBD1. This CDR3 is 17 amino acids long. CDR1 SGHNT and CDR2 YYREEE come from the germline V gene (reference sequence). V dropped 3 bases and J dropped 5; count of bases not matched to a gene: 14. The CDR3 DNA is TGTGCCAGCAGCTCGCAAGGGCAGGGGGCGCGATTAGATACGCAGTATTTT. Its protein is CASSSQGQGARLDTQYF.

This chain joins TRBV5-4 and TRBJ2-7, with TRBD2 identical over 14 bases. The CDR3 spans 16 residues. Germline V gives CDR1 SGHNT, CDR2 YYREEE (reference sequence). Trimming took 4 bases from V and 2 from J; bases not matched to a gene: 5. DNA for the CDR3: TGTGCCAGCAGCACCGGGACTAGCGGGGGCGCCTACGAGCAGTACTTC. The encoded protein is CASSTGTSGGAYEQYF. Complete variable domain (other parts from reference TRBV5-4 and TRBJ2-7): ETGVTQSPTHLIKTRGQQVTLRCSSQSGHNTVSWYQQALGQGPQFIFQYYREEENGRGNFPPRFSGLQFPNYSSELNVNALELDDSALYLCASSTGTSGGAYEQYFGPGTRLTVT.

The CDR3 region is CASSLAGQAYGYTF. As DNA, the CDR3 is TGTGCCAGCAGCTTAGCTGGACAGGCGTATGGCTACACCTTC. The genes are TRBV7-9 and TRBJ1-2, with TRBD1 identical over 7 bases. This CDR3 has 14 residues. Germline V CDR1 and CDR2: SEHNR, FQNEAQ (reference sequence). V shed 0 bases and J 5 bases; nucleotides not matched to a gene: 3.

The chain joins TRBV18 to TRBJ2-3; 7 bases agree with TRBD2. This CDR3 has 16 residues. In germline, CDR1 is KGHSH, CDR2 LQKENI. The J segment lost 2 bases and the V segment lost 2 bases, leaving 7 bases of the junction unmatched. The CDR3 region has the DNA TGTGCCAGCTCACCAATAGGCGCGGGAGCCACAGATACGCAGTATTTT. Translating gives CASSPIGAGATDTQYF.

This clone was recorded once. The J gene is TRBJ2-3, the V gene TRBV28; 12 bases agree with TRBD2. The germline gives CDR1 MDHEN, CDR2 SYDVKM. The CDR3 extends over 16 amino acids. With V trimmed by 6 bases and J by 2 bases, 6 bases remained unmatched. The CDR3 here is CASRTSGGTATDTQYF. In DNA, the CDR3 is TGTGCCAGCAGGACTAGCGGGGGAACTGCCACAGATACGCAGTATTTT.

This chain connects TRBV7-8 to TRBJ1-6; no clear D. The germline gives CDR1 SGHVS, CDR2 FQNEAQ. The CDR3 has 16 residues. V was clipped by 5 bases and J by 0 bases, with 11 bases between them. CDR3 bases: TGTGCCAGCAGCCTCTCTCGGAGCTCCTATAATTCACCCCTCCACTTT. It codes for CASSLSRSSYNSPLHF.

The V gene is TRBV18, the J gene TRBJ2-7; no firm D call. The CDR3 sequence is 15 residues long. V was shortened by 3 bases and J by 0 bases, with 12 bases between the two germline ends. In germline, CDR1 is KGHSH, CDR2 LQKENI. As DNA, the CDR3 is TGTGCCAGCTCACCGACGGGTGTCAGCTCCTACGAGCAGTACTTC. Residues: CASSPTGVSSYEQYF.

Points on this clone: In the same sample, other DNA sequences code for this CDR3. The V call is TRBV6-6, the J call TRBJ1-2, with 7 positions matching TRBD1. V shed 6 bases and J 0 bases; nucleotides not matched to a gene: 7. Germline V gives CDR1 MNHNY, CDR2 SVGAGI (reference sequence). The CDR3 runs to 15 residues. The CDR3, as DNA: TGTGCCAGCAGCCCTCGAGGACAGGCTAACTATGGCTACACCTTC. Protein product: CASSPRGQANYGYTF.

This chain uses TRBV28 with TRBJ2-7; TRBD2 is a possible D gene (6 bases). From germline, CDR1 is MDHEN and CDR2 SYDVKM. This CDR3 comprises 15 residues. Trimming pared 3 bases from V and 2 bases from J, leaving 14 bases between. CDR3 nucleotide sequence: TGTGCCAGCAGTTTCGGAGGGCAATCGACCTACGAGCAGTACTTC. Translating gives CASSFGGQSTYEQYF. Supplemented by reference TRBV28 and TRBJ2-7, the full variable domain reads DVKVTQSSRYLVKRTGEKVFLECVQDMDHENMFWYRQDPGLGLRLIYFSYDVKMKEKGDIPEGYSVSREKKERFSLILESASTNQTSMYLCASSFGGQSTYEQYFGPGTRLTVT.

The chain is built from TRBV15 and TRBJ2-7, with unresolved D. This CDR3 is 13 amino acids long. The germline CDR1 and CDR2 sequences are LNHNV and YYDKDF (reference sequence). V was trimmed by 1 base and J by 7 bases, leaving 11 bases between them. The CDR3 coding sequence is TGTGCCACCAGCAGAGTTGCGAGACTTGAGCAGTACTTC. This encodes CATSRVARLEQYF. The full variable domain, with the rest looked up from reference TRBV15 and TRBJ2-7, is DAMVIQNPRYQVTQFGKPVTLSCSQTLNHNVMYWYQQKSSQAPKLLFHYYDKDFNNEADTPDNFQSRRPNTSFCFLDIRSPGLGDTAMYLCATSRVARLEQYFGPGTRLTVT.

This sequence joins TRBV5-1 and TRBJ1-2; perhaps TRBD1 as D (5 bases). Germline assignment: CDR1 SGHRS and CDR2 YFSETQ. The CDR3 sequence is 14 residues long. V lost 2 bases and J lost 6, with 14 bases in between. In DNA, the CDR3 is TGCGCCAGCAGCTTACTTGGGGCCAAGGATGGCTACACCTTC. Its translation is CASSLLGAKDGYTF. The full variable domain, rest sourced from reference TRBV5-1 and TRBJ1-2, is KAGVTQTPRYLIKTRGQQVTLSCSPISGHRSVSWYQQTPGQGLQFLFEYFSETQRNKGNFPGRFSGRQFSNSRSEMNVSTLELGDSALYLCASSLLGAKDGYTFGSGTRLTVV.

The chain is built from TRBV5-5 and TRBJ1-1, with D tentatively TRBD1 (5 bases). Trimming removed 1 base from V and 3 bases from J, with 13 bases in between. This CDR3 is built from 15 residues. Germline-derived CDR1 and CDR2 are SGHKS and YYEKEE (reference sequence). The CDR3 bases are TGTGCCAGCAGCTTGACGATCAGGGATGACACTGAAGCTTTCTTT. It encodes CASSLTIRDDTEAFF. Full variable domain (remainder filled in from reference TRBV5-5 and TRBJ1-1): DAGVTQSPTHLIKTRGQQVTLRCSPISGHKSVSWYQQVLGQGPQFIFQYYEKEERGRGNFPDRFSARQFPNYSSELNVNALLLGDSALYLCASSLTIRDDTEAFFGQGTRLTVV.

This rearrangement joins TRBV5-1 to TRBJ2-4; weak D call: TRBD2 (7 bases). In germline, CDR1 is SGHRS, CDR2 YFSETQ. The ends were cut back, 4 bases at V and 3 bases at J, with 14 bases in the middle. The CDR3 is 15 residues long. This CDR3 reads CASSQEGGSKNIQYF. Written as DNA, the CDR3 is TGCGCCAGCAGCCAGGAGGGGGGGAGCAAAAACATTCAGTACTTC.

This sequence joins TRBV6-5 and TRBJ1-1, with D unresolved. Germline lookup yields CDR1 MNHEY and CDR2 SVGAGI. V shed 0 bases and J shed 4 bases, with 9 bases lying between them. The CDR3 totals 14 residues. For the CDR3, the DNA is TGTGCCAGCAGTTACTCGGTTGTAGTCACTGAAGCTTTCTTT. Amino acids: CASSYSVVVTEAFF.